Presented here are 22 T cell receptor beta chains from one specimen sequenced in a study of CD8 T cells in ankylosing spondylitis. Study-wide points: Blood from ankylosing spondylitis patients appeared to carry a characteristic eight-variant TCR beta motif.

Their antigen targets remain unknown. TCRdb itself ran the 5' RACE reads through MiXCR, one entry per CDR3 protein. The table has about 800,000 distinct CDR3 sequences, about 10% seen once. The sample taken for sequencing was blood, either unsorted or a sorted T cell fraction (not recorded which). The origin of the receptors is a male donor with ankylosing spondylitis.

The CDR3 sequence: CASSGGIVRMNTEAFF. CDR3 nucleotides: TGTGCCAGCAGCGGGGGGATTGTCCGGATGAACACTGAAGCTTTCTTT. The V call is TRBV25-1, the J call TRBJ1-1, with D perhaps TRBD1 (5 bases). V lost 6 bases to trimming and J lost 0 bases, with 17 bases between them. CDR1 is MGHDK, CDR2 SYGVNS, per germline. CDR3 length: 16 residues.

The CDR3 loop reads CASSWGVAPGEQYF. CDR3 nucleotides: TGTGCCAGCAGTTGGGGGGTGGCTCCGGGGGAGCAGTACTTC. The rearrangement uses TRBV12-3 or TRBV12-4 and TRBJ2-7; D is perhaps TRBD2 (6 bases). CDR3 size: 14 residues. Trimming took 4 bases from V and 7 from J, leaving 17 bases between them.

The chain employs TRBV7-2 and TRBJ1-1, with D possibly TRBD1 on 6 matching bases. CDR3 length: 15 amino acids. Germline CDR1 and CDR2: SGHTA and FQGNSA. V gave up 2 bases and J gave up 3 bases, with 13 bases separating them. The DNA for the CDR3 is TGTGCCAGCAGCTTAAGGGGAAGGGGGGACACTGAAGCTTTCTTT. It encodes CASSLRGRGDTEAFF.

A few counts support this clonotype. This chain links TRBV5-1 with TRBJ1-1; TRBD1 matches 7 bases. The CDR3 runs 18 residues. From germline, CDR1 is SGHRS and CDR2 YFSETQ. Trimming at V came to 0 bases and at J to 1 base, leaving 12 bases not matched to a gene. The CDR3 DNA reads as TGCGCCAGCAGCTTGGTTAATTGGGCAGGGGGTAAGAACACTGAAGCTTTCTTT. Translation: CASSLVNWAGGKNTEAFF. Looking up the rest from reference TRBV5-1 and TRBJ1-1 gives the full variable domain: KAGVTQTPRYLIKTRGQQVTLSCSPISGHRSVSWYQQTPGQGLQFLFEYFSETQRNKGNFPGRFSGRQFSNSRSEMNVSTLELGDSALYLCASSLVNWAGGKNTEAFFGQGTRLTVV.

This clonotype has just a few counts. This chain uses TRBV19 with TRBJ2-1; the D is unclear. CDR1 is LNHDA, CDR2 SQIVND, per germline (reference sequence). The V gene lost 2 bases and the J gene lost 2 bases, with 4 bases spanning the gap. This CDR3 spans 13 amino acids. The CDR3 sequence: CASSIRTYNEQFF. As DNA, the CDR3 is TGTGCCAGTAGTATACGGACCTACAATGAGCAGTTCTTC.

The chain joins TRBV20-1 to TRBJ1-4; possibly TRBD1 for D (6 bases). The CDR3 sequence is 15 residues long. The V end was cut by 0 bases, the J end by 6 bases, with 14 bases between. Germline CDR1 and CDR2: DFQATT and SNEGSKA (reference sequence). CDR3 amino acids: CSARDRTVPYEKLFF. The CDR3 DNA is TGCAGTGCTAGAGATCGGACAGTGCCTTATGAAAAACTGTTTTTT.

This chain uses TRBV20-1 with TRBJ2-4; no clear D. Germline V lookup: CDR1 DFQATT, CDR2 SNEGSKA (reference sequence). V lost 3 bases, J lost 0 bases, and 6 bases lay in between. This CDR3 region has 13 residues. The CDR3 loop reads CSASNIAKNIQYF. The CDR3 DNA sequence: TGCAGTGCTAGTAATATAGCCAAAAACATTCAGTACTTC.

The table lists this clonotype with a few counts. V usage is TRBV11-2 and J usage is TRBJ2-3, with D possibly TRBD2 on 5 matching bases. The CDR3 totals 14 residues. The ends were cut back, 5 bases at V and 2 bases at J, with 11 bases in the middle. CDR1 is SGHAT and CDR2 is FQNNGV in the germline V gene. In nucleotides, the CDR3 is TGTGCCAGCAGCCGTCAGCGGTACACAGATACGCAGTATTTT. It is translated as CASSRQRYTDTQYF.

This clonotype was observed a handful of times. The CDR3 nucleotides are TGTGCCAGCAGTAGACAGGATTTCCTCTCTGGGGCCAACGTCCTGACTTTC. It yields the protein CASSRQDFLSGANVLTF. The chain combines TRBV7-2 with TRBJ2-6; TRBD1 might be the D (6 bases). There are 17 residues in the CDR3. Germline V gene lookup returns CDR1 SGHTA and CDR2 FQGNSA. Trimming took 6 bases from V and 0 from J, leaving 15 bases between them. Together with reference TRBV7-2 and TRBJ2-6, the CDR3 gives the full variable domain: GAGVSQSPSNKVTEKGKDVELRCDPISGHTALYWYRQSLGQGLEFLIYFQGNSAPDKSGLPSDRFSAERTGGSVSTLTIQRTQQEDSAVYLCASSRQDFLSGANVLTFGAGSRLTVL.

This clonotype was seen repeatedly, ten times or more. The J gene is TRBJ2-1, the V gene TRBV20-1; 7 nucleotides align to TRBD2. The germline CDR1 and CDR2 sequences are DFQATT and SNEGSKA (reference sequence). The CDR3 is 15 amino acids. J gave up 5 bases and V 0 bases, and 7 bases lay outside the gene matches. CDR3 sequence (DNA): TGCAGTGCTAGAGAGGCTAGCGGAAAGAACAATGAGCAGTTCTTC. Protein product: CSAREASGKNNEQFF.

The J gene is TRBJ2-3, the V gene TRBV6-5, with D possibly being TRBD1 (5 bases). Germline V gene data show CDR1 as MNHEY and CDR2 as SVGAGI. The CDR3 spans 14 residues. Trimming removed 2 bases from V and 6 bases from J, with 12 bases in between. As DNA, the CDR3 is TGTGCCAGCAGTTACCGCGTAGGGGCCGATACGCAGTATTTT. Protein: CASSYRVGADTQYF.

CDR3 loop: CASSDRTAAKNIQYF. The CDR3 DNA is TGTGCCAGCAGTGACCGGACTGCAGCCAAAAACATTCAGTACTTC. The rearrangement links TRBV28 to TRBJ2-4; possible D gene TRBD2, 5 bases. Trimming removed 5 bases at V and 0 bases at J, with 11 bases between. Per germline, CDR1 MDHEN and CDR2 SYDVKM. The CDR3 is 15 residues long.

In its sample, this clonotype was seen a few times. This chain connects TRBV20-1 to TRBJ2-7; TRBD1 might be the D (6 bases). Trimming shortened V by 6 bases and J by 3 bases, and 15 bases separated the two germline ends. Germline lookup yields CDR1 DFQATT and CDR2 SNEGSKA (reference sequence). The CDR3 runs 13 residues. CDR3 loop: CSARPGHDYEQYF. CDR3 nucleotides: TGCAGTGCGAGACCGGGACACGACTACGAGCAGTACTTC.

This clonotype was recorded a few times. The CDR3 nucleotides read TGTGCCAGCAGTTACTTTGGGACTAGCGGGAGGAAGCAGTACTTC. Its translation is CASSYFGTSGRKQYF. This sequence joins TRBV6-2 or TRBV6-3 and TRBJ2-7, with 15 positions matching TRBD2. Losses at the gene ends were 1 base for V and 8 bases for J; bases not matched to a gene: 3. This CDR3 has 15 residues. CDR1 MNHEY and CDR2 SVGEGT come from the germline V gene.

J is TRBJ2-3 and V is TRBV7-6; D gene uncertain. Deletions cut 2 bases from V and 4 bases from J, with 7 bases between. CDR1 is SGHVS and CDR2 is FNYEAQ in the germline V gene. CDR3 length: 13 residues. CDR3 coding DNA: TGTGCCAGCAGCTTACTGGAGTCAGATACGCAGTATTTT. This gives the protein CASSLLESDTQYF.

This clonotype was counted a few times. The chain links TRBV20-1 to TRBJ2-5; D gene uncertain. CDR1 DFQATT and CDR2 SNEGSKA come from the germline V gene (reference sequence). The CDR3 spans 12 residues. The V and J ends lost 4 bases and 5 bases respectively, with 11 bases between them. CDR3 DNA sequence: TGCAGTGCTATTGAGGCAAGGGAGACCCAGTACTTC. Its translation is CSAIEARETQYF.

The J gene is TRBJ2-7, the V gene TRBV20-1, with 9 bases that match TRBD2. The CDR3 is 15 amino acids. After removal of 6 bases from V and 2 bases from J, the junction contained 11 bases not matched to a gene. Germline V CDR1 and CDR2: DFQATT, SNEGSKA (reference sequence). The chain's CDR3 is CSATPFSGGTYEQYF. The CDR3 bases are TGCAGTGCCACCCCATTTAGCGGGGGAACCTACGAGCAGTACTTC.

This clonotype was picked up a small number of times. Its ends do not fully match the called genes, so a read error is possible. The chain uses TRBV7-7 and TRBJ2-1; 8 positions match TRBD1. Per the germline V gene, CDR1 is SSHAT and CDR2 is FNYEAQ (reference sequence). The CDR3 spans 13 residues. For the CDR3, the DNA is TGTGCTAGCAGCCCGGACAGGGCAGGTGAGCAGTTCTTC. Encoded protein: CASSPDRAGEQFF.

The rearrangement uses TRBV10-3 and TRBJ1-5, with a weak D call TRBD1 (6 bases). The CDR3 is 13 residues long. V lost 7 bases to trimming and J lost 6 bases, with 13 bases between them. The V gene's germline CDR1 is ENHRY and CDR2 SYGVKD. The CDR3 sequence: CAIKGGSGQPQHF. The DNA for the CDR3 is TGTGCCATCAAGGGGGGGTCTGGTCAGCCCCAGCATTTT.

The chain recombines TRBV14 with TRBJ2-1; D perhaps matches TRBD1 (6 bases). The ends were cut back, 1 base at V and 8 bases at J, with 12 bases in the middle. The CDR3 contains 14 residues. The germline gives CDR1 SGHDN, CDR2 FVKESK. CDR3 in amino acids: CASSQVRGLDEQFF. In nucleotides, the CDR3 is TGTGCCAGCAGCCAAGTCAGGGGCTTGGATGAGCAGTTCTTC.

This clonotype was seen a handful of times. The chain carries TRBV20-1 and TRBJ2-3, with unresolved D. The CDR3 is made up of 13 amino acids. The V end lost 2 bases, the J end lost 1 base, and 7 bases lay between the germline ends. CDR1 and CDR2 (germline): DFQATT, SNEGSKA (reference sequence). The CDR3 DNA is TGCAGTGCTAGACATGGGCGCACAGATACGCAGTATTTT. It is translated as CSARHGRTDTQYF.

There are many counts of this clonotype. The chain couples TRBV10-3 to TRBJ2-1; tentatively, D is TRBD1 (5 bases). V gave up 0 bases and J gave up 0 bases, with 12 bases separating them. The CDR3 is made up of 17 amino acids. Germline V gene sequence: CDR1 ENHRY, CDR2 SYGVKD. The CDR3 DNA sequence: TGTGCCATCAGTGAGTCGTTGGGGCTTAGCTCCTACAATGAGCAGTTCTTC. It codes for CAISESLGLSSYNEQFF.